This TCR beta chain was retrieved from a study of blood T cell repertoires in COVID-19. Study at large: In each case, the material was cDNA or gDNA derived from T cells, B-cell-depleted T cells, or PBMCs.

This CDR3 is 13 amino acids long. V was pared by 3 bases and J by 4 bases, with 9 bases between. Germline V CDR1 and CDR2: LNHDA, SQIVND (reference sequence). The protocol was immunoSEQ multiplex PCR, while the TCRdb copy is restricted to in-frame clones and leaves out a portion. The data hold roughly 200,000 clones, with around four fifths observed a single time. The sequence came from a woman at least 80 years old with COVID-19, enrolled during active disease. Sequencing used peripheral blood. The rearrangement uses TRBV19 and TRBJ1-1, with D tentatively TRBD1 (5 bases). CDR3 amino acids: CASSMGGGTEAFF. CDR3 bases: TGTGCCAGTAGTATGGGGGGGGGCACTGAAGCTTTCTTT.